Sequencing of this T cell receptor (beta chain) was carried out in a study of OX40 agonist ivuxolimab in advanced cancers. With regard to the full study: The costimulatory receptor OX40 (CD134) was targeted by ivuxolimab, a fully human IgG2 agonistic monoclonal antibody. Of the roughly 51 patients in dose escalation, around 19 had hepatocellular carcinoma, about 15 had melanoma, 9 had renal cell carcinoma and 9 had head and neck cancer. Intravenous ivuxolimab was administered to patients every 2 weeks at six dose levels: 0.01, 0.1, 0.3, 1.5, 3 and 10 mg/kg. A male proportion of approximately 83% and a mean age of approximately 60 years, ranging from about 20 to 79, were recorded for the dose-escalation cohort. Partial responses occurred in three dose-escalation patients: two with cutaneous melanoma and one with hepatocellular carcinoma. Patients were allowed to have had prior anti-PD-1, anti-PD-L1 or anti-CTLA-4 therapy, and around 41% of the dose-escalation patients had previously received checkpoint inhibitors. The paper reports the monotherapy dose-escalation portion (N of about 51 patients) of the phase I ivuxolimab trial. Peripheral TCRbeta sequencing aimed to test whether ivuxolimab altered TCR sequence diversity and caused clonal T-cell expansion. Beyond this particular receptor, the publication reports: In partial responders in the 0.1-3.0 mg/kg groups, normalized peripheral clonal expansion was found to be among the lowest, especially among CD8+ T cells. On average, CD8+ T cells showed more expanded clones than CD4+ T cells after ivuxolimab. Clonal expansion of both CD4+ and CD8+ blood T cells was observed from baseline to week 6 at doses 0.1 to 3.0 mg/kg. The antigen specificity of the peripheral T cells that underwent clonal expansion was not determined. Low levels of normalized T-cell clonal expansion were also seen in some nonresponding patients.

The trial excluded patients who had a history of autoimmune disease or who were on systemic immunosuppression. Peripheral blood for TCR sequencing was collected from all dose cohorts at baseline, on cycle 4 day 1, and on cycle 7 day 1. The samples were drawn from a first-in-human, open-label, multicenter phase I dose-escalation trial of ivuxolimab. Adults with locally advanced or metastatic head and neck squamous cell, hepatocellular, melanoma or renal cell carcinoma were enrolled in the trial. Before TCR sequencing, CD4+ and CD8+ T cells were separately sorted from peripheral blood. For sequencing of the TCRbeta CDR3 region, genomic DNA was extracted from the sorted cells. The immunoSEQ Assay was used to sequence the TCRbeta CDR3 regions. TCRdb provides this immuneACCESS table in a form limited to in-frame rearrangements. Some clones are lacking; in checked studies, under half of them reflect an unresolved V gene, and why the rest are absent is not known. The sample table records approximately 60,000 clones; over 75% of these occur just once. The ten largest account for about 5.6% of the sample.

Remarks on this clone: There is no known antigen for this receptor. No per-base quality is available; no much larger clone lies one base away.

The germline V gene provides CDR1 ENHRY and CDR2 SYGVKD. Ends trimmed: V by 5 bases, J by 4 bases; bases unmatched to a gene: 0. The CDR3 holds 13 amino acids from the cysteine to the phenylalanine. Here the CDR3 DNA is all that survives: 39 bases in frame from base 1. Sample: CD4+ or CD8+ T cells sorted from blood, taken in a trial of the OX40 agonist ivuxolimab. The chain couples TRBV10-3 to TRBJ2-1; the central 9 bases match TRBD2. This TCR was recovered from an adult with an advanced solid tumor such as melanoma, head and neck, liver or kidney cancer. The bases are TGTGCCATCAGTAGCGGGAGGTACAATGAGCAGTTCTTC. It encodes CAISSGRYNEQFF.